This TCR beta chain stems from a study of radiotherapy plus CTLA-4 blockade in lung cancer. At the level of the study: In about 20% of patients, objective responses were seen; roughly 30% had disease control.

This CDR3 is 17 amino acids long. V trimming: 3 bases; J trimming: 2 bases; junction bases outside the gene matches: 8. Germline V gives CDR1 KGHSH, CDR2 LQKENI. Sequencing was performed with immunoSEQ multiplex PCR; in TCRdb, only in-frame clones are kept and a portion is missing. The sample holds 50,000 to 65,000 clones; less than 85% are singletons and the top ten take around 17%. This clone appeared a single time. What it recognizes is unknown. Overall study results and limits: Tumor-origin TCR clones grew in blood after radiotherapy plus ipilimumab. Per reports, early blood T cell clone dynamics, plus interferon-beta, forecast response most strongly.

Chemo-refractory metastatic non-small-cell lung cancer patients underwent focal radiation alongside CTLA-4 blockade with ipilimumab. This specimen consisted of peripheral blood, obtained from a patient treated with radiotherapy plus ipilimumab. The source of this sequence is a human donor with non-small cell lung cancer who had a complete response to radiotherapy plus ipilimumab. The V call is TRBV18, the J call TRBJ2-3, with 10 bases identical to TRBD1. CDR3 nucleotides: TGTGCCAGCTCACCTGGACAGGGGGGCTCCAACACAGATACGCAGTATTTT. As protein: CASSPGQGGSNTDTQYF. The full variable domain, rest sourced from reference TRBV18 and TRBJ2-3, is NAGVMQNPRHLVRRRGQEARLRCSPMKGHSHVYWYRQLPEEGLKFMVYLQKENIIDESGMPKERFSAEFPKEGPSILRIQQVVRGDSAAYFCASSPGQGGSNTDTQYFGPGTRLTVL.